Here is one T cell receptor beta chain with its context. Its antigen is as yet unknown. V shed 6 bases, J shed 6 bases, and the junction held 13 bases outside the gene matches. CDR1 and CDR2 from the germline V gene are MDHEN and SYDVKM. The CDR3 contains 17 residues. It was with 60 Vbeta and 13 Jbeta primers that the PCR ran. The data were produced by immunoSEQ multiplex PCR, yet TCRdb's version contains in-frame clones alone and is incomplete. The table records about 200,000 clones, over 65% of them present only once. These data originate in a study of cytomegalovirus exposure and HLA in healthy donors. Notes on the study in general: In a later analysis, most CMV-associated TCR beta chains appeared HLA-restricted.

V usage is TRBV28 and J usage is TRBJ1-4; TRBD1 matches at 10 bases. The TCR was taken from a woman in her 30s in good health and CMV-seronegative. Sequenced: PBMCs. This CDR3 reads CASSLVGTGEQDEKLFF. CDR3 bases: TGTGCCAGCAGCTTGGTTGGGACAGGGGAACAGGATGAAAAACTGTTTTTT.